This is a list of T cell receptor beta chains from one sample in a study of blood T cell repertoires in COVID-19. Assay used: immunoSEQ multiplex PCR; TCRdb lists only in-frame clones, some missing. The sample carries approximately 400,000 clones, approximately 90% recorded once. Sequencing was carried out using PBMCs or T cells enriched from blood (not recorded which). Receptor source: a middle-aged woman who had been exposed to COVID-19. CDR3s include the opening cysteine and the closing phenylalanine or tryptophan. Each record gives: J gene, clone size, CDR3 length, D gene, V gene, CDR3 DNA, CDR3 protein. D genes are given only for firm matches. Size tells how often a clone was seen (once, few, many) or the class of an expanded clone, and some rows leave it out.

j_call: TRBJ2-1; clone_size: .; cdr3_length: 12; d_call: .; v_call: TRBV2; cdr3_nt: TGTGCCAGCAGTGACGCGGGCGGTAGGCAGTTCTTC; cdr3_aa: CASSDAGGRQFF
j_call: TRBJ1-1; clone_size: .; cdr3_length: 15; d_call: TRBD1; v_call: TRBV6-5; cdr3_nt: TGTGCCAGCAGCCCGGGACAGGGGGCTTATACTGAAGCTTTCTTT; cdr3_aa: CASSPGQGAYTEAFF
j_call: TRBJ2-2; clone_size: few; cdr3_length: 15; d_call: TRBD1; v_call: TRBV27; cdr3_nt: TGTGCCAGCAGAAATAAACAGGGGGCCGGCGGGGAGCTGTTTTTT; cdr3_aa: CASRNKQGAGGELFF
j_call: TRBJ2-7; clone_size: once; cdr3_length: 16; d_call: .; v_call: TRBV5-4; cdr3_nt: TGTGCCAGCAGCTTTGGTGAGGCTCGAGCTCGGGACGAGCAGTACTTC; cdr3_aa: CASSFGEARARDEQYF
j_call: TRBJ1-2; clone_size: .; cdr3_length: 13; d_call: .; v_call: TRBV7-2; cdr3_nt: TGTGCCAGCAGCCGCCAGGGTAACTATGGCTACACCTTC; cdr3_aa: CASSRQGNYGYTF
j_call: TRBJ2-7; clone_size: .; cdr3_length: 15; d_call: TRBD1; v_call: TRBV6-5; cdr3_nt: TGTGCCAGCAGGGGTGGACAGGGGCGTCCCTACGAGCAGTACTTC; cdr3_aa: CASRGGQGRPYEQYF
j_call: TRBJ1-1; clone_size: .; cdr3_length: 13; d_call: TRBD1; v_call: TRBV12-3/TRBV12-4; cdr3_nt: TGTGCCAGCATAGGGACAGGGTTAACTGAAGCTTTCTTT; cdr3_aa: CASIGTGLTEAFF
j_call: TRBJ1-3; clone_size: .; cdr3_length: 15; d_call: .; v_call: TRBV13; cdr3_nt: TGTGCCAGCAGAGGACAGTGGGGGGGAGGAAACACCATATATTTT; cdr3_aa: CASRGQWGGGNTIYF
j_call: TRBJ2-1; clone_size: .; cdr3_length: 16; d_call: TRBD2; v_call: TRBV6-5; cdr3_nt: TGTGCCAGCAGTTCGGGACTAGCGGGAGGAGACAATGAGCAGTTCTTC; cdr3_aa: CASSSGLAGGDNEQFF
j_call: TRBJ1-1; clone_size: .; cdr3_length: 16; d_call: .; v_call: TRBV21-1; cdr3_nt: TGTGCCAGCAGCTCTCGCCAGACCTCCCGCGGCACTGAAGCTTTCTTT; cdr3_aa: CASSSRQTSRGTEAFF
j_call: TRBJ2-2; clone_size: once; cdr3_length: 15; d_call: TRBD1; v_call: TRBV7-6; cdr3_nt: TGTGCCAGCAGCTTAGGGGGGACAGGGGCCGGGGAGCTGTTTTTT; cdr3_aa: CASSLGGTGAGELFF
j_call: TRBJ1-3; clone_size: once; cdr3_length: 15; d_call: .; v_call: TRBV24-1; cdr3_nt: TGTGCCACCAAGGACAGCAAAGCCTCTGGAAACACCATATATTTT; cdr3_aa: CATKDSKASGNTIYF
j_call: TRBJ1-1; clone_size: .; cdr3_length: 15; d_call: TRBD1; v_call: TRBV5-1; cdr3_nt: TGCGCCAGCAGCCCGCAGACAGGGGGGAACACTGAAGCTTTCTTT; cdr3_aa: CASSPQTGGNTEAFF
j_call: TRBJ1-2; clone_size: .; cdr3_length: 16; d_call: .; v_call: TRBV19; cdr3_nt: TGTGCCAGTAGTACCCCCTCAGGGGCTCCTAACTATGGCTACACCTTC; cdr3_aa: CASSTPSGAPNYGYTF
j_call: TRBJ2-1; clone_size: .; cdr3_length: 14; d_call: .; v_call: TRBV7-3; cdr3_nt: TGTGCCAGCAGCTCCGGCCTAGGCGGCAATGAGCAGTTCTTC; cdr3_aa: CASSSGLGGNEQFF
j_call: TRBJ1-1; clone_size: few; cdr3_length: 12; d_call: .; v_call: TRBV12-3/TRBV12-4; cdr3_nt: TGTGCCAGCAGCCGCAGGAACACTGAAGCTTTCTTT; cdr3_aa: CASSRRNTEAFF
j_call: TRBJ1-2; clone_size: .; cdr3_length: 14; d_call: TRBD1; v_call: TRBV29-1; cdr3_nt: TGCAGCGTTGGCCTCCGGGACAGGCGCGGGGGCTACACCTTC; cdr3_aa: CSVGLRDRRGGYTF
j_call: TRBJ1-1; clone_size: .; cdr3_length: 12; d_call: .; v_call: TRBV29-1; cdr3_nt: TGCAGCGTGGACAGAGAGAACACTGAAGCTTTCTTT; cdr3_aa: CSVDRENTEAFF
j_call: TRBJ1-1; clone_size: .; cdr3_length: 12; d_call: .; v_call: TRBV5-1; cdr3_nt: TGCGCCAGCAGCTTGGACTTCACTGAAGCTTTCTTT; cdr3_aa: CASSLDFTEAFF
j_call: TRBJ2-5; clone_size: .; cdr3_length: 15; d_call: TRBD2; v_call: TRBV11-3; cdr3_nt: TGTGCCAGCAGCATCAGGACTAGCGGCCAAGAGACCCAGTACTTC; cdr3_aa: CASSIRTSGQETQYF
j_call: TRBJ1-1; clone_size: once; cdr3_length: 14; d_call: .; v_call: TRBV7-8; cdr3_nt: TGTGCCAGCAGCCCATTGGACAGCGGCGCTGAAGCTTTCTTT; cdr3_aa: CASSPLDSGAEAFF
j_call: TRBJ1-2; clone_size: .; cdr3_length: 14; d_call: .; v_call: TRBV19; cdr3_nt: TGTGCCAGTAGTATAGCCGGGACACTAGTAGGCTACACCTTC; cdr3_aa: CASSIAGTLVGYTF
j_call: TRBJ2-5; clone_size: few; cdr3_length: 14; d_call: .; v_call: TRBV7-9; cdr3_nt: TGTGCCAGCAGCTCCCCGGGACTTCAAGAGACCCAGTACTTC; cdr3_aa: CASSSPGLQETQYF
j_call: TRBJ1-5; clone_size: .; cdr3_length: 15; d_call: .; v_call: TRBV6-5; cdr3_nt: TGTGCCAGCAGGAAATCAGGGTGGAGCAATCAGCCCCAGCATTTT; cdr3_aa: CASRKSGWSNQPQHF
j_call: TRBJ1-3; clone_size: .; cdr3_length: 14; d_call: .; v_call: TRBV27; cdr3_nt: TGTGCCAGCAGTCCGGGGTTCTCTGGAAACACCATATATTTT; cdr3_aa: CASSPGFSGNTIYF
j_call: TRBJ2-2; clone_size: .; cdr3_length: 12; d_call: .; v_call: TRBV7-2; cdr3_nt: TGTGCCAGCAGCTTACGCGTCGGGGAGCTGTTTTTT; cdr3_aa: CASSLRVGELFF
j_call: TRBJ1-3; clone_size: .; cdr3_length: 13; d_call: .; v_call: TRBV12-3/TRBV12-4; cdr3_nt: TGTGCCAGCAGCCCGCGTGTGGGAAACACCATATATTTT; cdr3_aa: CASSPRVGNTIYF
j_call: TRBJ2-3; clone_size: .; cdr3_length: 19; d_call: .; v_call: TRBV4-3; cdr3_nt: TGCGCCAGCAGCCAAGATTCTGACACGGGACTCCTTAGCACAGATACGCAGTATTTT; cdr3_aa: CASSQDSDTGLLSTDTQYF
j_call: TRBJ1-4; clone_size: .; cdr3_length: 14; d_call: .; v_call: TRBV30; cdr3_nt: TGTGCCGGAGGGGCGGGGAGCCTGGGGAAAAAACTGTTTTTT; cdr3_aa: CAGGAGSLGKKLFF
j_call: TRBJ2-3; clone_size: .; cdr3_length: 13; d_call: .; v_call: TRBV12-5; cdr3_nt: TGTGCTACGAAGCAGCCCCGTAGCGATACGCAGTATTTT; cdr3_aa: CATKQPRSDTQYF
j_call: TRBJ2-2; clone_size: .; cdr3_length: 15; d_call: .; v_call: TRBV30; cdr3_nt: TGTGCCTGGAGCCGACCGGGACAGAACACCGGGGAGCTGTTTTTT; cdr3_aa: CAWSRPGQNTGELFF
j_call: TRBJ1-1; clone_size: .; cdr3_length: 12; d_call: .; v_call: TRBV4-1; cdr3_nt: TGCGCCAGCAGCCTAGGGACAACTGAAGCTTTCTTT; cdr3_aa: CASSLGTTEAFF
j_call: TRBJ2-7; clone_size: once; cdr3_length: 14; d_call: .; v_call: TRBV5-1; cdr3_nt: TGCGCCAGCAGCGATGGGACAGCCGGGAGATTGCAGTACTTC; cdr3_aa: CASSDGTAGRLQYF
j_call: TRBJ2-3; clone_size: .; cdr3_length: 15; d_call: .; v_call: TRBV11-3; cdr3_nt: TGTGCCAGCAGCTTATTAGGGCAGGGTAACCCAACGCAGTATTTT; cdr3_aa: CASSLLGQGNPTQYF
j_call: TRBJ1-4; clone_size: .; cdr3_length: 15; d_call: TRBD1; v_call: TRBV24-1; cdr3_nt: TGTGCCACCAGTGATTCTAGACAGGGGGCAGAAAAACTGTTTTTT; cdr3_aa: CATSDSRQGAEKLFF
j_call: TRBJ2-1; clone_size: .; cdr3_length: 17; d_call: .; v_call: TRBV29-1; cdr3_nt: TGCAGCGTTGATGGGTTAGGTGCGGGTAGCTCCTACAATGAGCAGTTCTTC; cdr3_aa: CSVDGLGAGSSYNEQFF
j_call: TRBJ1-5; clone_size: .; cdr3_length: 14; d_call: TRBD1; v_call: TRBV6-2/TRBV6-3; cdr3_nt: TGTGCCAGCAGTAAGACAGGGAGCAATCAGCCCCAGCATTTT; cdr3_aa: CASSKTGSNQPQHF
j_call: TRBJ1-2; clone_size: .; cdr3_length: 12; d_call: TRBD1; v_call: TRBV6-5; cdr3_nt: TGTGCGTCCTCCCAGGGGGGCCGTGGCTACACCTTC; cdr3_aa: CASSQGGRGYTF
j_call: TRBJ1-5; clone_size: once; cdr3_length: 13; d_call: .; v_call: TRBV27; cdr3_nt: TGTGCCAGCAGTTTCACAGGGCGGGCGCCCCAGCATTTT; cdr3_aa: CASSFTGRAPQHF
j_call: TRBJ1-1; clone_size: .; cdr3_length: 11; d_call: .; v_call: TRBV6-5; cdr3_nt: TGTGCCAGCAGGGCAGACAGTCCAGCTTTCTTT; cdr3_aa: CASRADSPAFF